The 10 T cell receptor beta chains below come from one sample, sequenced in a study of blood T cell repertoires in COVID-19 (TCRdb year 2020). The library was produced with the immunoSEQ multiplex PCR assay. Drawn from immuneACCESS, this table holds only the in-frame rearrangements with V and J called that TCRdb kept. Clones are partly lost; checked studies trace under half to an unresolved V gene and leave the rest unexplained. For this sample the table gives around 140,000 clones, of which around nine tenths were detected only once. The ten largest clones capture 8.5% to 9% of the sample. Sequencing input: peripheral blood. The receptors shown here come from a woman in her forties or fifties with active or convalescent COVID-19.

This clone has just a few counts. The genes are TRBV19 and TRBJ1-1; D possibly corresponds to TRBD1 (5 bases). The CDR3 covers 15 residues. Per germline, CDR1 LNHDA and CDR2 SQIVND (reference sequence). V was clipped by 1 base and J by 5 bases, with 14 bases between them. The DNA of the CDR3 is TGTGCCAGTAGTATAGTCGGCGGGGGATCGACTGAAGCTTTCTTT. The encoded protein is CASSIVGGGSTEAFF.

The DNA of the CDR3 is TGCAGTGCTAGTCGGCGGGACTGGCCATCTGAGCAGTTCTTC. This sequence encodes CSASRRDWPSEQFF. The chain combines TRBV20-1 with TRBJ2-1, with a weak D call TRBD2 (6 bases). Germline CDR1 is DFQATT and CDR2 is SNEGSKA (reference sequence). V was pared by 3 bases and J by 9 bases, with 18 bases between. There are 14 residues in the CDR3.

The chain employs TRBV5-1 and TRBJ1-4; possibly TRBD1 for D (6 bases). The germline V gene has CDR1 SGHRS and CDR2 YFSETQ. The CDR3 totals 15 residues. V lost 2 bases and J lost 9, with 17 bases in between. CDR3 DNA sequence: TGCGCCAGCAGCTTCGAGGCAGGGGAAAGACAAAAACTGTTTTTT. Its protein product is CASSFEAGERQKLFF. The full variable domain, its missing parts supplied by reference TRBV5-1 and TRBJ1-4, is KAGVTQTPRYLIKTRGQQVTLSCSPISGHRSVSWYQQTPGQGLQFLFEYFSETQRNKGNFPGRFSGRQFSNSRSEMNVSTLELGDSALYLCASSFEAGERQKLFFGSGTQLSVL.

The V gene is TRBV7-2, the J gene TRBJ1-1; 7 nucleotides align to TRBD1. The junction had 7 bases not matched to a gene; V was cut back by 6 bases and J by 0 bases. CDR1 and CDR2 (germline): SGHTA, FQGNSA. This CDR3 has 15 amino acids. DNA for the CDR3: TGTGCCAGCAGTTCCTCCGGGACAGTGAACACTGAAGCTTTCTTT. This translates into CASSSSGTVNTEAFF. Filled out from reference TRBV7-2 and TRBJ1-1, the complete variable domain reads GAGVSQSPSNKVTEKGKDVELRCDPISGHTALYWYRQSLGQGLEFLIYFQGNSAPDKSGLPSDRFSAERTGGSVSTLTIQRTQQEDSAVYLCASSSSGTVNTEAFFGQGTRLTVV.

The rearrangement links TRBV6-6 to TRBJ1-6; a possible D gene is TRBD1 (5 bases). Trimming removed 7 bases from V and 6 bases from J, with 7 bases in between. From germline, CDR1 is MNHNY and CDR2 SVGAGI (reference sequence). The CDR3 contains 12 residues. The CDR3: CASTDSNSPLHF. The CDR3 region has the DNA TGTGCCAGCACAGACAGTAATTCACCCCTCCACTTT.

The rearrangement joins TRBV2 to TRBJ2-7; no clear D. CDR1 is SNHLY, CDR2 FYNNEI, per germline. This CDR3 region has 12 residues. The germline V and J ends were trimmed by 4 bases and 0 bases, with 4 bases remaining between them. In DNA, the CDR3 is TGTGCCAGCAGTGCTTCCTCCTACGAGCAGTACTTC. Its translation is CASSASSYEQYF.

The rearrangement joins TRBV7-8 to TRBJ2-5; the D gene is possibly TRBD2 (5 bases). CDR1 is SGHVS, CDR2 FQNEAQ, per germline. V was trimmed by 3 bases and J by 5 bases, leaving 13 bases between them. This CDR3 region has 14 residues. The CDR3 sequence: CASSLLGGTETQYF. The CDR3 DNA reads TGTGCCAGCAGCTTGCTAGGAGGTACTGAGACCCAGTACTTC.

The chain links TRBV5-6 to TRBJ2-2; 9 bases are shared with TRBD1. V lost 4 bases to trimming and J lost 5 bases; unmatched junction nucleotides: 9. In germline, CDR1 is SGHDT, CDR2 YYEEEE. The CDR3 extends over 16 amino acids. CDR3 protein: CASSPGTGGWTGELFF. CDR3 in DNA: TGTGCCAGCAGCCCGGGCACAGGGGGCTGGACCGGGGAGCTGTTTTTT.

The V call is TRBV12-5, the J call TRBJ1-1; the D is unclear. The V gene lost 6 bases and the J gene lost 6 bases, with 11 bases spanning the gap. Germline values: CDR1 LGHNT, CDR2 FRNRAP. The CDR3 consists of 12 residues. The CDR3 here is CASGQIGAEAFF. CDR3 in DNA: TGTGCTAGTGGCCAGATAGGAGCTGAAGCTTTCTTT.

CDR3 amino acids: CAWYNHRGEAFF. CDR3 DNA sequence: TGTGCCTGGTATAATCACAGGGGGGAAGCTTTCTTT. The gene calls are TRBV30 and TRBJ1-1; 8 bases match TRBD1. CDR3 length: 12 residues. Germline-derived CDR1 and CDR2 are GTSNPN and SVGIG (reference sequence). V lost 5 bases and J lost 8; bases outside the gene matches: 7.